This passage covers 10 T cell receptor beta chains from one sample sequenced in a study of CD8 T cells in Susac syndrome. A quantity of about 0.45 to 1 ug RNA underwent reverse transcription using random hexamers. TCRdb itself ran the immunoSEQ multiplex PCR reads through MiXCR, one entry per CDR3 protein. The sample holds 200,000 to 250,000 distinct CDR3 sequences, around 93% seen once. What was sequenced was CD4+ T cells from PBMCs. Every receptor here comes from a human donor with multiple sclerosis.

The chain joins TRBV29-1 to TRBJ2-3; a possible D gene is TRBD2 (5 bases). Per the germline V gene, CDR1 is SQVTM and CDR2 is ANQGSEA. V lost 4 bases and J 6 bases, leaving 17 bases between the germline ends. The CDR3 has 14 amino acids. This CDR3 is CSVGGGPRMDTQYF. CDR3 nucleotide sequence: TGCAGCGTTGGAGGAGGCCCAAGGATGGATACGCAGTATTTT.

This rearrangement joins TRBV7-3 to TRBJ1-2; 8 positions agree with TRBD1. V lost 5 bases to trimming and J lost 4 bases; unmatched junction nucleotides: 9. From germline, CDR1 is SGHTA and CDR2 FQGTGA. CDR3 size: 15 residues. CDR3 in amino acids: CASSANQGTGYGYTF. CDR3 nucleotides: TGTGCCAGCAGCGCCAACCAGGGGACAGGCTATGGCTACACCTTC.

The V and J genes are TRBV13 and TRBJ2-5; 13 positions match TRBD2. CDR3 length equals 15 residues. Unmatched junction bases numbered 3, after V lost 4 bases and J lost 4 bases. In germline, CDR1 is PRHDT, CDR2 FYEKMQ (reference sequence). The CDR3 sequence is CASSSTSGGPETQYF. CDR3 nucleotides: TGTGCCAGCAGCTCGACTAGCGGGGGGCCAGAGACCCAGTACTTC.

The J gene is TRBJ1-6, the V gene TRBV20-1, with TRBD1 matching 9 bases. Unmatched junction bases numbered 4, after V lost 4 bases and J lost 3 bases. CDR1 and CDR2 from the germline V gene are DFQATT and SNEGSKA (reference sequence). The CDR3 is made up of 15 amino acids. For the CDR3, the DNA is TGCAGTGCTACTGGACAGGGGCTCTATAATTCACCCCTCCACTTT. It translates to CSATGQGLYNSPLHF.

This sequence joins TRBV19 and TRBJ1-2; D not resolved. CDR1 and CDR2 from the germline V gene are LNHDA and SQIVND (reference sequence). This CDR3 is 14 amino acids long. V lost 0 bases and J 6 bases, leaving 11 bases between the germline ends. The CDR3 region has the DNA TGTGCCAGTAGTATAGATGGCTCCGTTGATGGCTACACCTTC. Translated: CASSIDGSVDGYTF.

The chain's CDR3 is CASSPTVSSYNEQFF. For the CDR3, the DNA is TGTGCCAGCAGCCCGACAGTAAGCTCCTACAATGAGCAGTTCTTC. This chain uses TRBV11-3 with TRBJ2-1; possibly TRBD1 for D (5 bases). This CDR3 has 15 residues. CDR1 SGHNT and CDR2 YENEEA come from the germline V gene. Trimming left V 5 bases short and J 0 bases short, with 11 bases between. Full variable domain (rest looked up from reference TRBV11-3 and TRBJ2-1): EAGVVQSPRYKIIEKKQPVAFWCNPISGHNTLYWYLQNLGQGPELLIRYENEEAVDDSQLPKDRFSAERLKGVDSTLKIQPAELGDSAVYLCASSPTVSSYNEQFFGPGTRLTVL.

CDR3 loop: CSASYGGQGVDEQFF. Written as DNA, the CDR3 is TGCAGTGCCTCCTATGGTGGACAGGGGGTTGATGAGCAGTTCTTC. The chain carries TRBV20-1 and TRBJ2-1, with 10 bases that match TRBD1. Germline V gives CDR1 DFQATT, CDR2 SNEGSKA (reference sequence). The CDR3 covers 15 residues. After removal of 6 bases from V and 8 bases from J, the junction contained 13 bases not matched to a gene.

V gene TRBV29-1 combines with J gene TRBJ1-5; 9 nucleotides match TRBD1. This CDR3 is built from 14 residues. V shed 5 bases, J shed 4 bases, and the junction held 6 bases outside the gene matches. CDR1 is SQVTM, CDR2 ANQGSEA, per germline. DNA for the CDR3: TGCAGCGTTTTGGGACAGGGCCTTAATCAGCCCCAGCATTTT. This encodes CSVLGQGLNQPQHF.

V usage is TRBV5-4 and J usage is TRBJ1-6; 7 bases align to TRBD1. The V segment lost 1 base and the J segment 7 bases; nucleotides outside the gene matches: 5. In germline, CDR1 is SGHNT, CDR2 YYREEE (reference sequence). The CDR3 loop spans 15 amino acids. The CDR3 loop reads CASSLKEQGNSPLHF. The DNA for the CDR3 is TGTGCCAGCAGCTTGAAAGAACAGGGGAATTCACCCCTCCACTTT.

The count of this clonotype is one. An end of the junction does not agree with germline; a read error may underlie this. In nucleotides, the CDR3 is TGCAGTGCCAGAGGTCCAGGGAGGAATTCACCCCTCCACTTT. Translated, it gives CSARGPGRNSPLHF. The chain couples TRBV20-1 to TRBJ1-6; D possibly corresponds to TRBD1 (5 bases). The CDR3 runs 14 residues. The germline V gene encodes CDR1 DFQATT and CDR2 SNEGSKA (reference sequence).